This T cell receptor (beta chain) comes out of a study of relationships among human T cell subsets. Semiquantitative ARM-PCR amplified T cell receptor alpha and beta CDR3 regions from mRNA. Tagged nested gene-specific primers were used first, then communal superprimers amplified exponentially. TCRdb reanalysed the multiplex PCR reads using MiXCR and keeps one entry per CDR3 protein. This sample carries around 4,700 distinct CDR3 sequences, roughly 74% of them seen once, and the ten largest clones take 25% to 35%. This CDR3 is built from 13 residues. The V segment lost 7 bases and the J segment 4 bases; nucleotides outside the gene matches: 4. Germline V gives CDR1 MNHEY, CDR2 SVGAGI.

Sequencing was performed on total T cells sorted from blood. The source is a man aged 35-49 years in good health. The chain joins TRBV6-5 to TRBJ2-5, with 9 nucleotides matching TRBD2. CDR3 protein: CASNLAGSETQYF. The CDR3 DNA is TGTGCCAGCAATCTAGCGGGATCAGAGACCCAGTACTTC.